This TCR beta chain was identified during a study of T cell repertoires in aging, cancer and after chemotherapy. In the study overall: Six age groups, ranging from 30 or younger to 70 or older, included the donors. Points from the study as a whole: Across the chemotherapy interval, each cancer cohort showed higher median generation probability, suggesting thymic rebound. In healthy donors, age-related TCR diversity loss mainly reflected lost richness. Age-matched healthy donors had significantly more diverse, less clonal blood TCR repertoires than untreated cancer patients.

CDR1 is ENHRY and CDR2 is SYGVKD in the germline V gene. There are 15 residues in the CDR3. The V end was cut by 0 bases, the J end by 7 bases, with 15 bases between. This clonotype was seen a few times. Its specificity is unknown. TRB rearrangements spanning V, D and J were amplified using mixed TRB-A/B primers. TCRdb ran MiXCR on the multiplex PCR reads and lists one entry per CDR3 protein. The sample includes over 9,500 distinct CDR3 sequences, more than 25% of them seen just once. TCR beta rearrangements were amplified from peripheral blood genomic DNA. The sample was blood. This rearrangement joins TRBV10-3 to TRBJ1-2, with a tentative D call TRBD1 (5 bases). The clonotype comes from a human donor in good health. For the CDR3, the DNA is TGTGCCATCAGTGAGTCGCTAGGGGTTCGGGGTGGCTACACCTTC. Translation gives CAISESLGVRGGYTF.